This T cell receptor (beta chain) was identified in a study of control samples from healthy donors and cancer patients. The V gene's germline CDR1 is MNHEY and CDR2 SMNVEV (reference sequence). There are 15 residues in the CDR3. The germline V and J ends were trimmed by 6 bases and 8 bases, with 22 bases remaining between them. Repertoires were generated with immunoSEQ multiplex PCR, while TCRdb's copy carries only in-frame clones and drops some. Of 120,000 or so clones detected, 80% to 90% appear once; the ten largest clones hold roughly 43%. This sequence originates from a middle-aged man in good health. The rearrangement links TRBV27 to TRBJ1-2; D may be TRBD1 (6 bases). The sequenced material came from blood. The CDR3 DNA reads TGTGCCAGCAGGTCGACAGGCCCCGCGGGTTGGGGCTACACCTTC. Protein product: CASRSTGPAGWGYTF.